These T cell receptor beta chains were read from a single sample in a study of blood T cell repertoires in COVID-19. Some clones are missing from TCRdb's copy, which holds only in-frame ones; the method was immunoSEQ multiplex PCR. The sample has 150,000 to 200,000 clones; around 80% are singletons. The sequenced sample consisted of peripheral blood. These receptors originate from a man between 65 and 85 years old with active or convalescent COVID-19. CDR3s include the opening cysteine and the closing phenylalanine or tryptophan. D genes are given only for firm matches. Rows give clone size only sometimes, using once, few, many, or a class for an expanded clone.

CASRDSNSNQPQHF,TGTGCCAGCAGGGACAGTAATAGCAATCAGCCCCAGCATTTT,14,NA,TRBV6-5,TRBJ1-5,NA
CASTQADSWSPLHF,TGTGCCAGCACCCAAGCGGACAGTTGGTCACCCCTCCACTTT,14,NA,TRBV27,TRBJ1-6,NA
CASSLGGGFHNEQFF,TGTGCCAGCAGCCTTGGGGGGGGCTTTCACAATGAGCAGTTCTTC,15,NA,TRBV6-5,TRBJ2-1,NA
CSVETVSGNTEAFF,TGCAGCGTTGAAACTGTCTCGGGGAACACTGAAGCTTTCTTT,14,NA,TRBV29-1,TRBJ1-1,NA
CASSPRPLEGTQYF,TGTGCCAGCAGCCCCCGGCCCCTTGAGGGGACCCAGTACTTC,14,NA,TRBV3-1/TRBV3-2,TRBJ2-5,once
CASNRDTYSNQPQHF,TGTGCCAGCAACCGGGACACCTATAGCAATCAGCCCCAGCATTTT,15,NA,TRBV6-5,TRBJ1-5,NA
CASSGQGGDGYTF,TGTGCCAGCAGCGGCCAGGGTGGAGATGGCTACACCTTC,13,NA,TRBV3-1/TRBV3-2,TRBJ1-2,NA
CASSLGGGMDYGYTF,TGCGCCAGCAGCTTGGGGGGAGGGATGGACTATGGCTACACCTTC,15,NA,TRBV5-1,TRBJ1-2,once
CASSASRQGITGELFF,TGTGCCAGCAGTGCTTCGCGGCAGGGAATCACCGGGGAGCTGTTTTTT,16,NA,TRBV2,TRBJ2-2,few
CASSLYPGTGGTNTEAFF,TGCGCCAGCAGCTTGTACCCCGGGACAGGGGGTACGAACACTGAAGCTTTCTTT,18,TRBD1,TRBV5-1,TRBJ1-1,NA
CASSSGLSMNTEAFF,TGTGCCAGCAGCTCGGGACTCTCCATGAACACTGAAGCTTTCTTT,15,NA,TRBV11-2,TRBJ1-1,NA
CASSLDRARSPLHF,TGTGCCAGCTCACTCGACAGGGCGCGATCACCCCTCCACTTT,14,TRBD1,TRBV18,TRBJ1-6,NA
CASRRYNEQFF,TGTGCCAGCCGGAGGTACAATGAGCAGTTCTTC,11,NA,TRBV6-5,TRBJ2-1,NA
CASNGALDSPLHF,TGTGCCAGCAACGGAGCATTGGATTCACCCCTCCACTTT,13,NA,TRBV9,TRBJ1-6,NA
CASSDRTGDGYTF,TGTGCCAGCAGTGACAGAACAGGGGATGGCTACACCTTC,13,TRBD1,TRBV6-1,TRBJ1-2,NA
CASSLGHQNTGELFF,TGCGCCAGCAGCTTGGGGCACCAGAACACCGGGGAGCTGTTTTTT,15,NA,TRBV5-1,TRBJ2-2,NA
CASSLGLAGGEQYF,TGTGCCAGCAGCTTAGGACTAGCTGGGGGAGAGCAGTACTTC,14,TRBD2,TRBV11-3,TRBJ2-7,NA
CASSRLKGTRSHNEQFF,TGCGCCAGCAGCCGCCTCAAAGGGACTAGGTCCCACAATGAGCAGTTCTTC,17,TRBD2,TRBV4-1,TRBJ2-1,NA
CASRQGIGYGYTF,TGTGCCAGTAGGCAGGGAATAGGCTATGGCTACACCTTC,13,NA,TRBV19,TRBJ1-2,NA
CASSLRQGVNEQYF,TGTGCCAGCAGCTTACGACAGGGTGTTAACGAGCAGTACTTC,14,TRBD1,TRBV13,TRBJ2-7,NA
CASTDRVNEQYF,TGTGCCAGCACGGACAGAGTCAACGAGCAGTACTTC,12,NA,TRBV28,TRBJ2-7,NA
CASSEYQGSVTEAFF,TGTGCCAGCAGTGAATATCAGGGGAGTGTCACTGAAGCTTTCTTT,15,NA,TRBV25-1,TRBJ1-1,few
CASSYTGTGGWTEAFF,TGTGCCAGCAGTTACACTGGGACAGGGGGCTGGACTGAAGCTTTCTTT,16,TRBD1,TRBV6-5,TRBJ1-1,once
CASSPIGGLTGYYEQYF,TGTGCCAGCTCACCAATTGGCGGTCTCACAGGGTACTACGAGCAGTACTTC,17,NA,TRBV18,TRBJ2-7,NA
CASSPPGTGVNTEAFF,TGTGCCAGCTCACCACCGGGGACAGGGGTGAACACTGAAGCTTTCTTT,16,TRBD1,TRBV18,TRBJ1-1,NA
CASSRGTVGGYTF,TGTGCCAGCAGCCGTGGGACAGTGGGGGGCTACACCTTC,13,TRBD1,TRBV3-1/TRBV3-2,TRBJ1-2,NA
CASSLEGAYTEAFF,TGCGCCAGCAGCTTGGAGGGGGCGTACACTGAAGCTTTCTTT,14,TRBD1,TRBV5-1,TRBJ1-1,few
CASSLVAGHPTDTQYF,TGTGCCAGCAGCTTAGTGGCGGGGCACCCCACAGATACGCAGTATTTT,16,NA,TRBV7-9,TRBJ2-3,NA
CASTPWGGAIYNSPLHF,TGTGCCAGCACCCCCTGGGGGGGGGCAATCTATAATTCACCCCTCCACTTT,17,NA,TRBV7-6,TRBJ1-6,NA
CASRQGLATNEKLFF,TGTGCCAGTAGACAGGGATTAGCAACTAATGAAAAACTGTTTTTT,15,TRBD1,TRBV27,TRBJ1-4,few
CASSIGGIPDTQYF,TGTGCCAGTAGTATCGGCGGGATACCTGATACGCAGTATTTT,14,NA,TRBV19,TRBJ2-3,NA
CASSLREGWNEQFF,TGTGCCAGTAGTTTGAGGGAAGGTTGGAATGAGCAGTTCTTC,14,NA,TRBV19,TRBJ2-1,NA
CASRPPLGQAVNSPLHF,TGTGCCAGCAGACCCCCATTGGGACAGGCAGTCAATTCACCCCTCCACTTT,17,TRBD1,TRBV7-2,TRBJ1-6,NA
CSVEDYSGGLLAAFF,TGCAGCGTTGAAGATTATTCGGGGGGGCTCTTAGCAGCTTTCTTT,15,NA,TRBV29-1,TRBJ1-1,few
CASSLQGTTEAFF,TGTGCCAGCAGCTTACAGGGTACCACTGAAGCTTTCTTT,13,NA,TRBV7-9,TRBJ1-1,NA
CASSALTSGSADEQFF,TGCGCCAGCAGCGCCCTTACTAGCGGGAGCGCCGATGAGCAGTTCTTC,16,TRBD2,TRBV5-1,TRBJ2-1,NA
CATQTGNYGYTF,TGTGCCACTCAGACAGGGAACTATGGCTACACCTTC,12,TRBD1,TRBV5-6,TRBJ1-2,NA
CASSVAGTSGLEQYF,TGTGCCAGCAGCGTAGCCGGGACTAGCGGGCTCGAGCAGTACTTC,15,TRBD2,TRBV9,TRBJ2-7,few
CASSLPGTSGSGRETQYF,TGTGCCAGCAGCTTGCCCGGGACTAGCGGGAGTGGTCGAGAGACCCAGTACTTC,18,TRBD2,TRBV5-8,TRBJ2-5,NA